The sequence of this T cell receptor beta chain was determined in a study of Graves' ophthalmopathy and Graves' hyperthyroidism. About the research overall: Blood was drawn at initial diagnosis, before any treatment.

RNA transcripts served as template for amplifying TCR beta CDR3 sequences. RT-PCR was first run with HTBI primers, then multiplex PCR in a second round. TCRdb reanalysed the multiplex PCR reads using MiXCR and keeps one entry per CDR3 protein. Among around 340,000 distinct CDR3 sequences listed, about a sixth were seen once. The sample holds many counts of this clonotype. Its target is unknown. Study-level findings and limits: With just under 71% sensitivity and 72% to 80% specificity, the model predicted ophthalmopathy progression. Most thyroid-expanded clonotypes exceeding 0.001 frequency were also found in blood.

CAS ≥3, NOSPECS ≥4, moderate-to-severe activity and duration under 3 months marked donors with ophthalmopathy. V lost 2 bases and J lost 6; bases outside the gene matches: 4. This CDR3 is 14 amino acids long. Per germline, CDR1 WNHNN and CDR2 SYGVQD (reference sequence). This TCR was recovered from an adult man with Graves' ophthalmopathy. This sequence joins TRBV10-1 and TRBJ2-7, with 10 bases that match TRBD2. The sequenced sample consisted of peripheral blood. CDR3 protein: CASSERIAGGEQYF. In DNA form, the CDR3 reads TGCGCCAGCAGTGAGAGGATAGCGGGAGGCGAGCAGTACTTC.